This T cell receptor (beta chain) is drawn from a study of T cells after posttransplantation cyclophosphamide. On this clone: Antigen: not known.

Germline assignment: CDR1 SGDLS and CDR2 YYNGEE. V lost 4 bases to trimming and J lost 0 bases; unmatched junction nucleotides: 12. This CDR3 has 18 amino acids. Study-wide results and limits: Tissue-infiltrating T cells from skin or gut overlapped little with blood T cells. Donor-recipient repertoire similarity was low at 1-2 months, rising over year one. Recipient CMV seropositivity and CMV reactivation strongly tracked TRB clonality.

Repertoires were generated with immunoSEQ multiplex PCR, while TCRdb's copy carries only in-frame clones and drops some. The repertoire holds thousands of clones, with roughly 68% as singletons. V usage is TRBV9 and J usage is TRBJ2-2; 7 nucleotides align to TRBD2. Sequenced sample: memory CD8+ T cells sorted from blood. The sequence derives from a man aged 45-60 years. The CDR3: CASSQWGREISNTGELFF. CDR3 nucleotide sequence: TGTGCCAGCAGCCAGTGGGGGAGGGAGATCTCGAACACCGGGGAGCTGTTTTTT.